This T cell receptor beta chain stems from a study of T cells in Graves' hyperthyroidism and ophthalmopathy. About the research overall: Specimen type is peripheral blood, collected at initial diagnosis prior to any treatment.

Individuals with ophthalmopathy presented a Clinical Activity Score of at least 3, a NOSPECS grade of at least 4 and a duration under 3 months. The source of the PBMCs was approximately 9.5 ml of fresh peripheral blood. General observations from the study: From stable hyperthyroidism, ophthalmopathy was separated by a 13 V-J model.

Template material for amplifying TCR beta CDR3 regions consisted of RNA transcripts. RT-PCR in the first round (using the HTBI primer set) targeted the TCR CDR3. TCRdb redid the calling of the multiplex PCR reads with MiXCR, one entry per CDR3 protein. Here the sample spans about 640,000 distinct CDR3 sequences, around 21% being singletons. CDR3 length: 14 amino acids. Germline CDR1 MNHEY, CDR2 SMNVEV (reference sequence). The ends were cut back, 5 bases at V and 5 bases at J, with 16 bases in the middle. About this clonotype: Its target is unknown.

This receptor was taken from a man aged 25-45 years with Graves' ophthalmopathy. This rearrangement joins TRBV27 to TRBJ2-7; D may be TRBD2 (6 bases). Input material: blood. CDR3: CASSQRAGGNEQYF. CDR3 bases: TGTGCCAGCAGTCAGAGAGCGGGCGGAAACGAGCAGTACTTC.